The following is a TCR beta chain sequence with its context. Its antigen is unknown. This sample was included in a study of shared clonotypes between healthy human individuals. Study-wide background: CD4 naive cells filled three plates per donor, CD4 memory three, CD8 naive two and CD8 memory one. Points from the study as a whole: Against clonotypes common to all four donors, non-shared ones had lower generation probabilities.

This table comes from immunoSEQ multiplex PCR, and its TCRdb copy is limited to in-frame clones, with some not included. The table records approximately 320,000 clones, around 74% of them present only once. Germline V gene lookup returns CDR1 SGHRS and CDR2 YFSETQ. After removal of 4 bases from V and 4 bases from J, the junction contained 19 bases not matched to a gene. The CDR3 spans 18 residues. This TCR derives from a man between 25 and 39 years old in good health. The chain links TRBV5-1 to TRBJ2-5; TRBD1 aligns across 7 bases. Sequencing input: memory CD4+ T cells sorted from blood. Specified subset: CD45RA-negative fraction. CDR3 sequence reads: CASSIPQGIQEFRETQYF. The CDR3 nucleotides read TGCGCCAGCAGCATACCACAGGGGATCCAGGAGTTTCGAGAGACCCAGTACTTC.